The entry that follows covers one T cell receptor (beta chain) sequence. Antigen specificity is unknown. This sample stems from a study of T cell clonotyping in hematopoietic cell transplantation. The method was immunoSEQ multiplex PCR; TCRdb's version includes in-frame clones alone and lacks a portion of them. The sample contains more than 12,000 clones, roughly 94% of which appear only once. General study points: Recipient TCR diversity dropped after transplant; expanded clonotypes rose from day 30 to 180. Few recipient clonotypes overlapped donors; over 97% were de novo at given depth.

CDR1 and CDR2 from the germline V gene are KGHSY and FQNENV. Trimming removed 2 bases at V and 0 bases at J, with 11 bases between. CDR3 length: 16 amino acids. The clonotype was recovered from a male patient aged 60 to 75 who had an allogeneic stem cell transplant from an unrelated donor, so the T cells may come from the graft donor. Some clones in this sample may be carry-over from other donors' samples. The rearrangement uses TRBV16 and TRBJ1-3; D not resolved. The sequenced sample was PBMCs, obtained 30 days after allogeneic stem cell transplant. CDR3 in DNA: TGTGCCAGCAGCCAAGGACGGCATAGCTCTGGAAACACCATATATTTT. Translating gives CASSQGRHSSGNTIYF.